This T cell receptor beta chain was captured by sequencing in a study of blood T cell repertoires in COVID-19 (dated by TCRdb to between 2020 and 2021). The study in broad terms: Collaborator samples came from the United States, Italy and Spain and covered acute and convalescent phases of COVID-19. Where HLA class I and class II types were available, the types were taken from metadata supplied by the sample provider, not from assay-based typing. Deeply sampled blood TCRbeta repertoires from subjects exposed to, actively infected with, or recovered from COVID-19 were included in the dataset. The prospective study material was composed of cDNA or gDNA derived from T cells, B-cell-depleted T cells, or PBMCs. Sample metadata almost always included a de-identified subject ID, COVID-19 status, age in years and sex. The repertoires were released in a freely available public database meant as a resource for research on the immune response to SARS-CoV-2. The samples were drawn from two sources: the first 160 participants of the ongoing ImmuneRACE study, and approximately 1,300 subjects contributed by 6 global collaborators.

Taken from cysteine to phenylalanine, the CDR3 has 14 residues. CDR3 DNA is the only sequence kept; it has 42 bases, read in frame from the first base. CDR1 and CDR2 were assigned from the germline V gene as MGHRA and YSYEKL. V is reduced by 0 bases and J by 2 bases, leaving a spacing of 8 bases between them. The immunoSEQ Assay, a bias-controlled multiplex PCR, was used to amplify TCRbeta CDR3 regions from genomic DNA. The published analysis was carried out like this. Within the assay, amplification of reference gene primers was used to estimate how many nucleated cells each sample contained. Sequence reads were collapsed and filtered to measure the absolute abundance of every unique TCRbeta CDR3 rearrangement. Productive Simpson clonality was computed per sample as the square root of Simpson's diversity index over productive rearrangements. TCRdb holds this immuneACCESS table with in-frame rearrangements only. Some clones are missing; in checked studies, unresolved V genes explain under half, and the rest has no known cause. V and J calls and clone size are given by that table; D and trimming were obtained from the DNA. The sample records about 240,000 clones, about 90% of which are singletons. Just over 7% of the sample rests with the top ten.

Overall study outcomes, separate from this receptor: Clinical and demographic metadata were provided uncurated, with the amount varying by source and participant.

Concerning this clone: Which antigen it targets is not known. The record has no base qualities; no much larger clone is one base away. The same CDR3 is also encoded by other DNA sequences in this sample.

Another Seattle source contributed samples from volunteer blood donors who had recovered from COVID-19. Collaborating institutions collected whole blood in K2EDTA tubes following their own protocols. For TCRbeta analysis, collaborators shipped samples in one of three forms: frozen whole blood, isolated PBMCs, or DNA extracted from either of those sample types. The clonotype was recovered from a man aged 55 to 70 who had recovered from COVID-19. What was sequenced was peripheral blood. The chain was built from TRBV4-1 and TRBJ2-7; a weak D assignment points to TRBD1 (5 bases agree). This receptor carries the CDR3 CASSQDPGTYEQYF. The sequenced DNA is TGCGCCAGCAGCCAAGATCCAGGGACCTACGAGCAGTACTTC.